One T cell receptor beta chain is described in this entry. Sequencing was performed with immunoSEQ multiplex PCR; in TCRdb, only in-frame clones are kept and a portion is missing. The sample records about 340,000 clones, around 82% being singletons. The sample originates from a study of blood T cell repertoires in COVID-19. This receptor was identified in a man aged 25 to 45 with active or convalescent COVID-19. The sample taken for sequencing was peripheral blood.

The CDR3 sequence: CASSLSGRGRETQYF. In nucleotides, the CDR3 is TGTGCCAGCAGCCTTAGCGGGAGAGGGAGAGAGACCCAGTACTTC. The V call is TRBV11-1, the J call TRBJ2-5; TRBD2 matches 9 bases. From germline, CDR1 is SGHAT and CDR2 FQDESV (reference sequence). Germline trimming cut 5 bases from V and 4 bases from J; bases unmatched to any gene: 8. This CDR3 is built from 15 residues.